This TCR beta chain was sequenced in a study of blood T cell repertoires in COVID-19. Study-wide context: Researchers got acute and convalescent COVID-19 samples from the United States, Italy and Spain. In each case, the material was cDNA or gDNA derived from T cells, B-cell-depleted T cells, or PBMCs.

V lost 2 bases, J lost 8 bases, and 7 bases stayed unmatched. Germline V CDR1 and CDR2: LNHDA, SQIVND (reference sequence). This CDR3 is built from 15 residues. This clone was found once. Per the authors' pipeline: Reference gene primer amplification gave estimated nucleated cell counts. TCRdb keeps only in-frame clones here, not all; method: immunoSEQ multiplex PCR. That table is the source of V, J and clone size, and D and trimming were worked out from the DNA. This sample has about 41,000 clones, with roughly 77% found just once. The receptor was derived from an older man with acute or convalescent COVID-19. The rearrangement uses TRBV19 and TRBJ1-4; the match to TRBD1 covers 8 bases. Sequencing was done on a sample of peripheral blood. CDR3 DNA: TGTGCCAGTAGTATAACAGCCAGGGGGCAGGAAAAACTGTTTTTT. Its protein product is CASSITARGQEKLFF.